This passage covers 28 T cell receptor beta chains from one sample sequenced in a study of T cell repertoires in cytomegalovirus infection. TCRdb passed the reads through MiXCR, listing each CDR3 protein once. The profile shows 740,000 or so distinct CDR3 sequences, approximately 34% of them singletons. Sequenced sample: PBMCs. These receptors were obtained from a human donor in good health (CMV status not recorded). Some clones in this sample may be carry-over from other donors' samples.

This clonotype has ten or more counts. This chain connects TRBV7-2 to TRBJ1-5; D call uncertain. Trimming removed 4 bases from V and 3 bases from J, with 10 bases in between. In germline, CDR1 is SGHTA, CDR2 FQGNSA. The CDR3 spans 14 residues. CDR3 residues: CASSSSEYNQPQHF. In DNA, the CDR3 is TGTGCCAGCAGCTCGAGTGAATACAATCAGCCCCAGCATTTT.

There are a few counts of this clonotype. J is TRBJ1-2 and V is TRBV28; 7 bases are a match to TRBD1. Germline loops: CDR1 MDHEN, CDR2 SYDVKM. The trim removed 2 bases at V and 7 bases at J, leaving 10 bases unmatched. CDR3 length: 15 residues. CDR3 sequence reads: CASSLEGAPRGGYTF. DNA of the CDR3: TGTGCCAGCAGTTTAGAGGGGGCGCCTAGGGGTGGCTACACCTTC.

This clonotype was seen a few times. The chain employs TRBV12-3 or TRBV12-4 and TRBJ1-5; D is ambiguous. The CDR3 is made up of 13 amino acids. Trimming removed 3 bases at V and 5 bases at J, with 8 bases between. The CDR3, as DNA: TGTGCCAGCAGTTTGACCGATGATCAGCCCCAGCATTTT. It specifies CASSLTDDQPQHF.

V gene TRBV28 combines with J gene TRBJ2-3; TRBD1 agrees at 8 bases. The CDR3 totals 15 residues. Trimming removed 7 bases from V and 4 bases from J; junction bases left unmatched: 10. Germline CDR1 MDHEN, CDR2 SYDVKM. The CDR3: CASTSDREVPDTQYF. The CDR3 DNA follows: TGTGCCAGCACCTCGGACAGGGAGGTTCCAGATACGCAGTATTTT. The whole variable domain, filled in from reference TRBV28 and TRBJ2-3, reads DVKVTQSSRYLVKRTGEKVFLECVQDMDHENMFWYRQDPGLGLRLIYFSYDVKMKEKGDIPEGYSVSREKKERFSLILESASTNQTSMYLCASTSDREVPDTQYFGPGTRLTVL.

The J gene is TRBJ1-1, the V gene TRBV9; D may be TRBD1 (5 bases). Germline CDR1 and CDR2: SGDLS and YYNGEE. The CDR3 spans 15 residues. V dropped 4 bases and J dropped 10 bases, with 23 bases sitting between them. The CDR3 coding sequence is TGTGCCAGCAGCCCCTCAGATCTGGGACTTAAAGGAGCTTTCTTT. Its translation is CASSPSDLGLKGAFF. Variable domain in full (rest from reference TRBV9 and TRBJ1-1): DSGVTQTPKHLITATGQRVTLRCSPRSGDLSVYWYQQSLDQGLQFLIQYYNGEERAKGNILERFSAQQFPDLHSELNLSSLELGDSALYFCASSPSDLGLKGAFFGQGTRLTVV.

The chain couples TRBV6-5 to TRBJ2-1; a possible D gene is TRBD2 (6 bases). CDR3 size: 14 residues. V was cut by 6 bases and J by 6 bases, with 15 bases left in between. The germline gives CDR1 MNHEY, CDR2 SVGAGI. CDR3 bases: TGTGCCAGCAGCCGCACGGGGCGGGGCAATGAGCAGTTCTTC. It yields the protein CASSRTGRGNEQFF.

The genes are TRBV19 and TRBJ1-6; 8 bases align to TRBD1. The CDR3 loop spans 16 amino acids. The J segment lost 0 bases and the V segment lost 6 bases, leaving 4 bases of the junction unmatched. Germline V gives CDR1 LNHDA, CDR2 SQIVND (reference sequence). The CDR3 coding sequence is TGTGCCAGTAGGGACAGGGACCTCTCCTATAATTCACCCCTCCACTTT. As protein: CASRDRDLSYNSPLHF. The whole variable domain, filled in from reference TRBV19 and TRBJ1-6, reads DGGITQSPKYLFRKEGQNVTLSCEQNLNHDAMYWYRQDPGQGLRLIYYSQIVNDFQKGDIAEGYSVSREKKESFPLTVTSAQKNPTAFYLCASRDRDLSYNSPLHFGNGTRLTVT.

The chain uses TRBV28 and TRBJ1-1; TRBD1 matches at 9 bases. The trim removed 5 bases at V and 11 bases at J, leaving 18 bases unmatched. Germline lookup yields CDR1 MDHEN and CDR2 SYDVKM. This CDR3 contains 16 residues. CDR3 nucleotide sequence: TGTGCCAGCAGTCTTACAGTACCGGGACAGGGAGGGGTGGCTTTCTTT. It yields the protein CASSLTVPGQGGVAFF.

This clonotype was found a few times. The chain couples TRBV7-6 to TRBJ2-1, with D possibly matching TRBD1 (7 bases). The CDR3 totals 14 residues. Trimming cost V 10 bases and J 5 bases, with 18 bases left between them. The germline gives CDR1 SGHVS, CDR2 FNYEAQ. CDR3 in amino acids: CAIFFGGQHNEQFF. Here the CDR3 DNA reads TGTGCCATTTTCTTCGGGGGACAGCACAATGAGCAGTTCTTC. The full variable domain, completed using reference TRBV7-6 and TRBJ2-1, is GAGVSQSPRYKVTKRGQDVALRCDPISGHVSLYWYRQALGQGPEFLTYFNYEAQQDKSGLPNDRFSAERPEGSISTLTIQRTEQRDSAMYRCAIFFGGQHNEQFFGPGTRLTVL.

This clonotype was picked up a small number of times. The rearrangement joins TRBV12-5 to TRBJ2-1, with 8 bases lining up with TRBD1. This CDR3 is built from 14 residues. V trimming: 6 bases; J trimming: 4 bases; junction bases outside the gene matches: 5. The V gene's germline CDR1 is LGHNT and CDR2 FRNRAP. This CDR3 reads CASGQDRVYNEQFF. DNA for the CDR3: TGTGCTAGTGGCCAGGACAGGGTGTACAATGAGCAGTTCTTC. Using reference TRBV12-5 and TRBJ2-1 for the parts outside the CDR3, the full variable domain is DARVTQTPRHKVTEMGQEVTMRCQPILGHNTVFWYRQTMMQGLELLAYFRNRAPLDDSGMPKDRFSAEMPDATLATLKIQPSEPRDSAVYFCASGQDRVYNEQFFGPGTRLTVL.

This clonotype was seen more than once but under ten times. The chain combines TRBV27 with TRBJ2-7, with D possibly TRBD1 on 6 matching bases. The V gene lost 1 base and the J gene lost 2 bases, with 12 bases spanning the gap. Looked up from germline, CDR1 is MNHEY and CDR2 is SMNVEV (reference sequence). The CDR3 extends over 15 amino acids. CDR3 region: CASSLLEQGPYEQYF. The CDR3, as DNA: TGTGCCAGCAGTTTATTGGAACAGGGCCCCTACGAGCAGTACTTC.

The chain employs TRBV12-3 or TRBV12-4 and TRBJ1-1, with D possibly TRBD1 on 5 matching bases. The CDR3 is 15 amino acids. V shed 5 bases and J shed 0 bases, with 13 bases lying between them. CDR3 residues: CASSATGTLNTEAFF. The CDR3 region has the DNA TGTGCCAGCAGTGCCACCGGGACGTTGAACACTGAAGCTTTCTTT.

In this sample, this clonotype turned up a few times. The chain joins TRBV28 to TRBJ1-2; 8 nucleotides match TRBD1. Germline V gene sequence: CDR1 MDHEN, CDR2 SYDVKM. After removal of 8 bases from V and 6 bases from J, the junction contained 8 bases not matched to a gene. The CDR3 spans 13 residues. CDR3 bases: TGTGCCAGCCATAGACAGGGGCGAGATGGCTACACCTTC. It yields the protein CASHRQGRDGYTF.

This rearrangement joins TRBV7-2 to TRBJ1-1; no firm D call. CDR1 is SGHTA and CDR2 is FQGNSA in the germline V gene. This CDR3 spans 15 amino acids. Trimming cost V 10 bases and J 1 base, with 19 bases left between them. Here the CDR3 DNA reads TGTGCCATCATCTTAGTTCGCCCACCGAACACTGAAGCTTTCTTT. Residues: CAIILVRPPNTEAFF.

V usage is TRBV6-2 or TRBV6-3 and J usage is TRBJ2-2; D perhaps matches TRBD2 (5 bases). Trimming removed 4 bases at V and 3 bases at J, with 9 bases between. Per the germline V gene, CDR1 is MNHEY and CDR2 is SVGEGT. This CDR3 is built from 14 residues. Written as DNA, the CDR3 is TGTGCCAGCAGTTGGGAGTTCGACACCGGGGAGCTGTTTTTT. This encodes CASSWEFDTGELFF.

In its sample, this clonotype was seen many times. The genes are TRBV7-6 and TRBJ1-1; weak D call: TRBD1 (6 bases). The CDR3 loop spans 14 amino acids. CDR1 and CDR2 from the germline V gene are SGHVS and FNYEAQ. Trimming pared 1 base from V and 4 bases from J, leaving 10 bases between. This CDR3 is CASSLEQGGTEAFF. As DNA, the CDR3 is TGTGCCAGCAGCTTAGAACAGGGTGGCACTGAAGCTTTCTTT.

The chain combines TRBV4-1 with TRBJ2-1; 7 bases align to TRBD2. The CDR3 loop spans 16 amino acids. Unmatched junction bases numbered 8, after V lost 0 bases and J lost 6 bases. Germline-derived CDR1 and CDR2 are MGHRA and YSYEKL. CDR3 bases: TGCGCCAGCAGCCAAGAAGTATGGCGGACTAGCAATGAGCAGTTCTTC. Translated: CASSQEVWRTSNEQFF.

The chain links TRBV9 to TRBJ2-7; a weak D match, TRBD1 (6 bases). The germline CDR1 and CDR2 sequences are SGDLS and YYNGEE. The CDR3 is 14 amino acids. The V gene lost 4 bases and the J gene lost 2 bases, with 13 bases spanning the gap. The CDR3 DNA reads as TGTGCCAGCAGCCCAGCGACAGGCCCCTACGAGCAGTACTTC. This sequence encodes CASSPATGPYEQYF.

This clonotype was counted between two and nine times. The V and J genes are TRBV7-9 and TRBJ1-5; D might be TRBD1 (6 bases). The germline V and J ends were trimmed by 4 bases and 2 bases, with 12 bases remaining between them. The CDR3 has 15 amino acids. Germline values: CDR1 SEHNR, CDR2 FQNEAQ (reference sequence). The CDR3 protein is CASSYAGAGNQPQHF. CDR3 sequence (DNA): TGTGCCAGCAGCTACGCAGGGGCGGGCAATCAGCCCCAGCATTTT.

This chain joins TRBV28 and TRBJ2-7; D remains ambiguous. Germline-derived CDR1 and CDR2 are MDHEN and SYDVKM. Between the trimmed V and J ends, which lost 1 base and 0 bases, there was a span of 16 bases. CDR3 size: 17 residues. In nucleotides, the CDR3 is TGTGCCAGCAGTTTATTTGTCGATTCTGGATCCTCCTACGAGCAGTACTTC. Translation: CASSLFVDSGSSYEQYF.

This clonotype was found a few times. The genes are TRBV27 and TRBJ2-7; TRBD2 is a possible D gene (5 bases). Per germline, CDR1 MNHEY and CDR2 SMNVEV (reference sequence). The V gene lost 0 bases and the J gene lost 6 bases, with 21 bases spanning the gap. The CDR3 runs to 17 residues. CDR3 region: CASSLSNSRLRVGEQYF. The DNA for the CDR3 is TGTGCCAGCAGTTTATCCAATTCTCGGTTGCGGGTAGGCGAGCAGTACTTC.

This clonotype was recorded many times. The rearrangement uses TRBV7-8 and TRBJ2-5; 10 bases map to TRBD2. The V gene end was trimmed by 4 bases and the J gene end by 5 bases; junction bases not matched to a gene: 13. The CDR3 extends over 17 amino acids. Germline-derived CDR1 and CDR2 are SGHVS and FQNEAQ. The CDR3 region is CASSSRRIAGGGETQYF. In nucleotides, the CDR3 is TGTGCCAGCAGCTCCAGAAGAATAGCGGGAGGCGGGGAGACCCAGTACTTC.

The CDR3 reads CASMRQGRNTGELFF. The CDR3 DNA is TGTGCCAGCATGCGACAGGGGCGGAACACCGGGGAGCTGTTTTTT. V and J are TRBV7-9 and TRBJ2-2, with 8 bases aligning to TRBD1. The J segment lost 1 base and the V segment lost 7 bases, leaving 5 bases of the junction unmatched. CDR1 is SEHNR and CDR2 is FQNEAQ in the germline V gene (reference sequence). The CDR3 is 15 residues long.

The gene calls are TRBV10-3 and TRBJ2-1, with a weak D call TRBD1 (6 bases). The CDR3 contains 16 residues. V was pared by 6 bases and J by 0 bases, with 15 bases between. Looked up from germline, CDR1 is ENHRY and CDR2 is SYGVKD. DNA of the CDR3: TGTGCCATCAGGGAAACGGACAGTAGCTCCTACAATGAGCAGTTCTTC. Translating it yields CAIRETDSSSYNEQFF.

This clonotype occurred a few times. The chain uses TRBV5-1 and TRBJ2-3; tentative D call: TRBD2 (6 bases). From germline, CDR1 is SGHRS and CDR2 YFSETQ. This CDR3 has 15 residues. Trimming shortened V by 3 bases and J by 4 bases, and 15 bases separated the two germline ends. CDR3 sequence (DNA): TGCGCCAGCAGCTCTACAAGGCGGGAACCAGATACGCAGTATTTT. Its protein is CASSSTRREPDTQYF.

Of note for this clonotype: Being one base from a much bigger clone, this may be a read error. The chain employs TRBV12-3 or TRBV12-4 and TRBJ1-2, with 7 bases matching TRBD1. The CDR3 loop spans 13 amino acids. V lost 7 bases and J lost 6; bases outside the gene matches: 8. The CDR3: CASTRPGGNGYTF. CDR3 DNA sequence: TGTGCCAGCACCCGGCCAGGGGGGAATGGCTACACCTTC.

This clonotype has only a few counts. The rearrangement joins TRBV6-6 to TRBJ1-2; D gene uncertain. There are 14 residues in the CDR3. V dropped 0 bases and J dropped 4 bases, with 9 bases sitting between them. CDR1 is MNHNY, CDR2 SVGAGI, per germline (reference sequence). This CDR3 is CASSYSDETYGYTF. The CDR3 nucleotides read TGTGCCAGCAGTTACTCCGACGAAACCTATGGCTACACCTTC.

As concerns this clonotype: Germline is not matched at one junction end, which may reflect a read error. V usage is TRBV12-3 or TRBV12-4 and J usage is TRBJ2-3; a possible D gene is TRBD2 (5 bases). The CDR3 sequence is 15 residues long. CDR3 coding DNA: TGTGCCAACAGTTTGGGTGAGCGGAGCACAGATACGCAGTATTTT. This encodes CANSLGERSTDTQYF.